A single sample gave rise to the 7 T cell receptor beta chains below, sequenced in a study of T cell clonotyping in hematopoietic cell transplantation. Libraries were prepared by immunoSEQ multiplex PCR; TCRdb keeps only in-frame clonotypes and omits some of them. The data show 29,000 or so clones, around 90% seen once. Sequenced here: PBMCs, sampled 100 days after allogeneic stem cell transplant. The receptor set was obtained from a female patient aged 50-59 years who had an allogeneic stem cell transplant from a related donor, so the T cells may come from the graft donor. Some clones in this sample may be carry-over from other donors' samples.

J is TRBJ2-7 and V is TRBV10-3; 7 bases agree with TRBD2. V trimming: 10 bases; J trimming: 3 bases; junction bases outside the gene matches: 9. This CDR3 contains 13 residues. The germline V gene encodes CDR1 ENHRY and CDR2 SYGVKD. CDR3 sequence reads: CASNRGGIYEQYF. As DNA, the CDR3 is TGTGCCAGCAACCGCGGGGGAATCTACGAGCAGTACTTC.

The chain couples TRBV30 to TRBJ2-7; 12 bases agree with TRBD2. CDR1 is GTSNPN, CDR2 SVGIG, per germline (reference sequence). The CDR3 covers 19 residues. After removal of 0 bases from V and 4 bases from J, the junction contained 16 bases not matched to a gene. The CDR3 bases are TGTGCCTGGAGTGTAGGGCTAGCGGGGGGGCAATTGTCTAATTACGAGCAGTACTTC. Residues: CAWSVGLAGGQLSNYEQYF.

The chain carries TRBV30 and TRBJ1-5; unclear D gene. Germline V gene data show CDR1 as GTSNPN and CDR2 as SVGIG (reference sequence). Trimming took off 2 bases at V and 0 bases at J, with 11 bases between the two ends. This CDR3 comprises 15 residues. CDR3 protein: CAWSSPYYSNQPQHF. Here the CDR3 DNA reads TGTGCCTGGAGTTCCCCATACTATAGCAATCAGCCCCAGCATTTT.

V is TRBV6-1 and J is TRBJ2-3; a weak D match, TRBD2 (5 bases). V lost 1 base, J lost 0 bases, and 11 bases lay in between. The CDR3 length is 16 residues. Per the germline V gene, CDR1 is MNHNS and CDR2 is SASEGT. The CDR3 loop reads CASSEVGSPSTDTQYF. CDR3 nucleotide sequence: TGTGCCAGCAGTGAAGTGGGGAGCCCTAGCACAGATACGCAGTATTTT.

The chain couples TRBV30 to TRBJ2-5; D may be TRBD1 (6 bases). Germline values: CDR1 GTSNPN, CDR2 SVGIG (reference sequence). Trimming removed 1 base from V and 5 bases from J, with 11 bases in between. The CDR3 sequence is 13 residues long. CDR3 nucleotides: TGTGCCTGGAGTGCACAGGGAACGGAGACCCAGTACTTC. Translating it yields CAWSAQGTETQYF.

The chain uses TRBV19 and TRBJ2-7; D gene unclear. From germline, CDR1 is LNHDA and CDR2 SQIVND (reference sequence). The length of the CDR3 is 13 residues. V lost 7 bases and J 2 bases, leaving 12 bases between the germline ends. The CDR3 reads CASKPLGAYEQYF. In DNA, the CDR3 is TGTGCCAGTAAGCCCCTTGGAGCCTACGAGCAGTACTTC.

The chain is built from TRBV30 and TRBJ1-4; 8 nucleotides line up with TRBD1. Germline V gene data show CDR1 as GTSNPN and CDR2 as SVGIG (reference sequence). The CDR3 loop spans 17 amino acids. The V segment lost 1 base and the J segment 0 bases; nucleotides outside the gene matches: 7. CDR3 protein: CAWSADRGLPTNEKLFF. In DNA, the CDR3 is TGTGCCTGGAGTGCCGACAGGGGACTTCCAACTAATGAAAAACTGTTTTTT.